This T cell receptor (beta chain) emerged from a study of blood T cell repertoires in COVID-19 (dated by TCRdb to about 2020). Looking at the study overall: The collaborator samples originated in the United States, Italy and Spain and spanned the acute and convalescent phases of COVID-19. The prospective study material was composed of cDNA or gDNA derived from T cells, B-cell-depleted T cells, or PBMCs. Deeply sampled blood TCRbeta repertoires from subjects exposed to, actively infected with, or recovered from COVID-19 were included in the dataset. The repertoires were released in a freely available public database meant as a resource for research on the immune response to SARS-CoV-2. Samples came from the ongoing ImmuneRACE study (first 160 participants) plus 1,254 subjects from 6 global collaborators. A de-identified subject ID, COVID-19 status, age in years and sex were almost always included in the sample metadata. Where available, HLA class I and class II types were obtained from metadata supplied by the sample provider rather than from assay-based typing. Results and caveats for the whole study, not just this receptor: Clinical and demographic metadata were provided uncurated, with the amount varying by source and participant.

Whole blood was collected in K2EDTA tubes by collaborating institutions according to the institutions' own protocols. Collaborator samples were shipped for TCRbeta analysis as frozen whole blood, isolated PBMCs, or DNA extracted from either sample type. TCRbeta CDR3 regions were amplified from genomic DNA by means of the immunoSEQ Assay, a bias-controlled multiplex PCR. Regarding the original processing steps: The number of nucleated cells in each sample was estimated by amplification of reference gene primers within the assay. Sequence reads were collapsed and filtered to measure the absolute abundance of every unique TCRbeta CDR3 rearrangement. For each sample, productive Simpson clonality was calculated as the square root of Simpson's diversity index across productive rearrangements. Not all clones reach the TCRdb copy of this immuneACCESS table, which keeps in-frame sequences only. Checked studies attribute under half of the gap to unresolved V genes and leave the rest unexplained. V and J calls and clone size are those listed in that table; D and trimming were worked out from the DNA. This sample comprises some 83,000 clones, over 75% of them detected only once. Of the sample, 8.5% to 14% is held by the ten largest clones.

This clone was picked up a small number of times. This clone's antigen is unknown. No base quality values were provided; no much bigger clone lies one nucleotide off. The clonotype comes from a man aged 45-65 years with acute or convalescent COVID-19. Sequenced input: peripheral blood.

The DNA is as follows: TGCGCCAGCAGCTTGGAAGGGGATCGAAATCAGCCCCAGCATTTT. The resulting protein is CASSLEGDRNQPQHF. The chain couples TRBV5-1 to TRBJ1-5, and possibly TRBD1, on 5 matching bases. The V end loses 0 bases and the J end loses 4 bases, and a stretch of 11 bases separates them. Counted from cysteine to phenylalanine, this CDR3 has 15 amino acids. Just the 45-base CDR3 DNA is kept, in frame starting at base 1. The CDR1 and CDR2 encoded by the germline V gene are SGHRS and YFSETQ.